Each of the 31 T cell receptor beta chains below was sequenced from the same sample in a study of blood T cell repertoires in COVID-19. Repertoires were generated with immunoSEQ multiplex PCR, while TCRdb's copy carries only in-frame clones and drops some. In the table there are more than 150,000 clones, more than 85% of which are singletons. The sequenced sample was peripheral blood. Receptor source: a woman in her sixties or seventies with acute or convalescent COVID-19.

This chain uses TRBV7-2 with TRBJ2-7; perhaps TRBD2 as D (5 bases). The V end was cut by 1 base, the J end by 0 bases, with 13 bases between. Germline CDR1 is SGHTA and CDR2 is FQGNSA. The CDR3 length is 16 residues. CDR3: CASSLVVATSSYEQYF. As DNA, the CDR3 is TGTGCCAGCAGCTTAGTCGTCGCTACTAGCTCCTACGAGCAGTACTTC.

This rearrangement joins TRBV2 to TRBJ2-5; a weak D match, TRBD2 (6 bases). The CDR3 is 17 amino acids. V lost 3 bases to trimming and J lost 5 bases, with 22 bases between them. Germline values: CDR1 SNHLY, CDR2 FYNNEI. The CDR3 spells CASSDFVAVRLWETQYF. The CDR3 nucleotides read TGTGCCAGCAGTGATTTTGTAGCGGTGAGATTGTGGGAGACCCAGTACTTC.

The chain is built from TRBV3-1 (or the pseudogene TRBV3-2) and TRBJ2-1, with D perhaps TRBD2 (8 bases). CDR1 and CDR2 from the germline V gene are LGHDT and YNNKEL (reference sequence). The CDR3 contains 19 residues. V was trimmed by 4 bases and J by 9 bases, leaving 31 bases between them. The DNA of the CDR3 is TGTGCCAGCAGCCCCGGCTTCGGGGAAGGCGGGGGGCGGGACAGTGAGCAGTTCTTC. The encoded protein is CASSPGFGEGGGRDSEQFF.

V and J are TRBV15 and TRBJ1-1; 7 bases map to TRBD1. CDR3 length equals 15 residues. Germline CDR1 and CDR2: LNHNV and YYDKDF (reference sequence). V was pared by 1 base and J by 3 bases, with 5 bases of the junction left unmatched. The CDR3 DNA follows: TGTGCCACCAGCAGAGGTGGACAGGCCTACACTGAAGCTTTCTTT. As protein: CATSRGGQAYTEAFF.

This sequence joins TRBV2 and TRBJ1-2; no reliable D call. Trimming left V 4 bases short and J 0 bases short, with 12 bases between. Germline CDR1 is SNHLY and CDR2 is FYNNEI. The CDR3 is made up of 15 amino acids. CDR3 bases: TGTGCCAGCAGTGTCCTCCGGGGAGCTAACTATGGCTACACCTTC. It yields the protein CASSVLRGANYGYTF.

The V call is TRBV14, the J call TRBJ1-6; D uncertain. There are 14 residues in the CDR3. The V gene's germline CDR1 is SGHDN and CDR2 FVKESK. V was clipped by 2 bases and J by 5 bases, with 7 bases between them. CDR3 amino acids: CASSQNRDNSPLHF. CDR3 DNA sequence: TGTGCCAGCAGCCAAAACAGAGATAATTCACCCCTCCACTTT.

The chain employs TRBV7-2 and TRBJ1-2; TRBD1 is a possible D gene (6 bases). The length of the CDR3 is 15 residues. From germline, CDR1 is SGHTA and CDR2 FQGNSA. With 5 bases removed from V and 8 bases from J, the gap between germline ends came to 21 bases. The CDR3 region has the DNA TGTGCCAGCAGCGTCGGGACAACAACGTTCTGGGGCTACACCTTC. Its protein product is CASSVGTTTFWGYTF.

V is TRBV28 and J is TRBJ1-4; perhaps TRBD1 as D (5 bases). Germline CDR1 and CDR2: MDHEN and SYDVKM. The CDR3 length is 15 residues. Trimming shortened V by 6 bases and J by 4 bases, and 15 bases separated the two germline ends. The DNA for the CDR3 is TGTGCCAGCAGGGCCTGGACACCGGGTAATGAAAAACTGTTTTTT. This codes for CASRAWTPGNEKLFF.

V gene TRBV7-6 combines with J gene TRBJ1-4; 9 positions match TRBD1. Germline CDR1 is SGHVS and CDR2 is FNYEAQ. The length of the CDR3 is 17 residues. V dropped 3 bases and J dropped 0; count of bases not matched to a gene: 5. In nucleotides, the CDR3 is TGTGCCAGCAGCTTTTGGGACAGGGATCCAACTAATGAAAAACTGTTTTTT. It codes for CASSFWDRDPTNEKLFF.

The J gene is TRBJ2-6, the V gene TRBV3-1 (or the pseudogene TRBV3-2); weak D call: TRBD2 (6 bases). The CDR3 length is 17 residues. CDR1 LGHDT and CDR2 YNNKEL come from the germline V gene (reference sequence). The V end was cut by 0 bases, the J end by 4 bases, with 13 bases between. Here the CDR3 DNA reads TGTGCCAGCAGCCAAGATAGCGCGGGGACCGGGGCCAACGTCCTGACTTTC. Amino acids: CASSQDSAGTGANVLTF.

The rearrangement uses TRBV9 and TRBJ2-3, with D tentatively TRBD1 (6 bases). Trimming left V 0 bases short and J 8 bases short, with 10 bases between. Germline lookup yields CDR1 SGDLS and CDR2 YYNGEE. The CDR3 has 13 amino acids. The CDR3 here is CASSVDREGTQYF. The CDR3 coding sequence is TGTGCCAGCAGCGTAGACAGGGAAGGTACGCAGTATTTT.

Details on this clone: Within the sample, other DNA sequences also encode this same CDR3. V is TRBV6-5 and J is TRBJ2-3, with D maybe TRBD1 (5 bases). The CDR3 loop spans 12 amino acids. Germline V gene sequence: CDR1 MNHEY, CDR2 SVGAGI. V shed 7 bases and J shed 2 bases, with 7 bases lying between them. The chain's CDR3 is CASTGNTDTQYF. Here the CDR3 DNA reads TGTGCCAGCACAGGGAACACAGATACGCAGTATTTT.

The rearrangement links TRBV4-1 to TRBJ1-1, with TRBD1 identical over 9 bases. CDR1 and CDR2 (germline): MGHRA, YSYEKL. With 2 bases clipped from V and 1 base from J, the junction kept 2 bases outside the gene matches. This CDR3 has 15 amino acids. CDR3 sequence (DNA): TGCGCCAGCAGCCAAAAACAGGGGGCGAACACTGAAGCTTTCTTT. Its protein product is CASSQKQGANTEAFF.

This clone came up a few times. CDR3 amino acids: CASSMGDRAKDTQYF. CDR3 nucleotides: TGTGCCAGTAGTATGGGCGACAGGGCAAAAGATACGCAGTATTTT. The V call is TRBV19, the J call TRBJ2-3; TRBD1 matches 7 bases. The CDR3 runs 15 residues. V shed 3 bases and J 5 bases; nucleotides not matched to a gene: 8. Germline V gene lookup returns CDR1 LNHDA and CDR2 SQIVND (reference sequence).

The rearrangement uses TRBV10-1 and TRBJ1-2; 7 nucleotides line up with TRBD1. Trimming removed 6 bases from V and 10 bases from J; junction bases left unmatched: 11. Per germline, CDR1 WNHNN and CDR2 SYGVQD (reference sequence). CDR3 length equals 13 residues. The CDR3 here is CASSSRGDSFYTF. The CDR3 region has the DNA TGCGCCAGCAGCTCTCGAGGGGACAGCTTCTACACCTTC.

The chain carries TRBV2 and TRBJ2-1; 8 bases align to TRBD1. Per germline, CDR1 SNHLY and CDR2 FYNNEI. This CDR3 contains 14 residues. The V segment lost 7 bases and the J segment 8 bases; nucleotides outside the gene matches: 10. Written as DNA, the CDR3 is TGTGCCAGCAAACCTGGACAGGGCTTCCATGAGCAGTTCTTC. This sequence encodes CASKPGQGFHEQFF. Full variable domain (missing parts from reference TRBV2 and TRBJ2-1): EPEVTQTPSHQVTQMGQEVILRCVPISNHLYFYWYRQILGQKVEFLVSFYNNEISEKSEIFDDQFSVERPDGSNFTLKIRSTKLEDSAMYFCASKPGQGFHEQFFGPGTRLTVL.

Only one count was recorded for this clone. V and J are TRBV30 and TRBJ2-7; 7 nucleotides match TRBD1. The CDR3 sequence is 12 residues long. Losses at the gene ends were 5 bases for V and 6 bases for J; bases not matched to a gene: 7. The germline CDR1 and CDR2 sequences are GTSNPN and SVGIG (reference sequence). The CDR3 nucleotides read TGTGCCTGGTCCGGAACAGGGGCCGAGCAGTACTTC. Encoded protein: CAWSGTGAEQYF.

As DNA, the CDR3 is TGTGCCAGCAGCTCGGTGGACAGGGGGCTTATAGGCTACACCTTC. Translation gives CASSSVDRGLIGYTF. This rearrangement joins TRBV5-6 to TRBJ1-2; 11 bases agree with TRBD1. This CDR3 is 15 amino acids long. Trimming took 3 bases from V and 8 from J; bases not matched to a gene: 9. The germline CDR1 and CDR2 sequences are SGHDT and YYEEEE.

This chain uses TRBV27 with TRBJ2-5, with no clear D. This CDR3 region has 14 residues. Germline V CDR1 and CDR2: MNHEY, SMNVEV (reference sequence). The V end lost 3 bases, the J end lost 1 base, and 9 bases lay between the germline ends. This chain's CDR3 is CASSFCARQETQYF. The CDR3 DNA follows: TGTGCCAGCAGTTTTTGCGCACGCCAAGAGACCCAGTACTTC.

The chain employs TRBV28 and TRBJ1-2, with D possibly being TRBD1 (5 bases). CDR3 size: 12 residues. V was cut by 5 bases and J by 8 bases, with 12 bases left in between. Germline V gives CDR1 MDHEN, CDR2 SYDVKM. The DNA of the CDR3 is TGTGCCAGCAGTATACAGGTTTTCGGCTACACCTTC. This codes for CASSIQVFGYTF.

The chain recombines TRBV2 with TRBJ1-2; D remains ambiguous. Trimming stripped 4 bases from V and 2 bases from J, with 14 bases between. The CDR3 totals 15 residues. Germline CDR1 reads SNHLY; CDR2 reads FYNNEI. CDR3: CASSVVEGFNYGYTF. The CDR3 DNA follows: TGTGCCAGCAGTGTGGTGGAGGGCTTCAACTATGGCTACACCTTC.

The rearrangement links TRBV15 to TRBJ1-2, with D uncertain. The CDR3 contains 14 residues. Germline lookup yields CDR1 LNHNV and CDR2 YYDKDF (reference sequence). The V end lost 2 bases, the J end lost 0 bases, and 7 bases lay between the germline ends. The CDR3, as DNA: TGTGCCACCAGCAGACAGGATCCTAACTATGGCTACACCTTC. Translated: CATSRQDPNYGYTF.

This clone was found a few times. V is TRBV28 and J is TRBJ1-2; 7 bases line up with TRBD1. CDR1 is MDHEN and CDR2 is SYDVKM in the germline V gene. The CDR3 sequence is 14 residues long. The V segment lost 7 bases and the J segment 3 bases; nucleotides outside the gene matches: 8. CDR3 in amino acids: CASTIPGQYYGYTF. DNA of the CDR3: TGTGCCAGCACTATACCGGGACAGTACTATGGCTACACCTTC.

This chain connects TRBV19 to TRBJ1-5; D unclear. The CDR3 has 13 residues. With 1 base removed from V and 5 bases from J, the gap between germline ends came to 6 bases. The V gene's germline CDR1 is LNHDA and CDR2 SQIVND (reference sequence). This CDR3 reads CASSIAGYQPQHF. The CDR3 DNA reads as TGTGCCAGTAGTATAGCGGGGTATCAGCCCCAGCATTTT.

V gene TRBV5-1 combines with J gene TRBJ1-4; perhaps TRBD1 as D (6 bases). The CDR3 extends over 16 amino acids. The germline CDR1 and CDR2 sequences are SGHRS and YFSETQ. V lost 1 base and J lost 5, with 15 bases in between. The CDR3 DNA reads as TGCGCCAGCAGCTTGCGTGGAGACAGGAGCAATGAAAAACTGTTTTTT. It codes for CASSLRGDRSNEKLFF. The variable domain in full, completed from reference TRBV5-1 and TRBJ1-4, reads KAGVTQTPRYLIKTRGQQVTLSCSPISGHRSVSWYQQTPGQGLQFLFEYFSETQRNKGNFPGRFSGRQFSNSRSEMNVSTLELGDSALYLCASSLRGDRSNEKLFFGSGTQLSVL.

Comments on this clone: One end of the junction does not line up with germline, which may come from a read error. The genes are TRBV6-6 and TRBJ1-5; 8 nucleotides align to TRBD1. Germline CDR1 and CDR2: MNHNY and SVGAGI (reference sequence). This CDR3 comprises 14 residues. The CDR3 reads CASSPAGGNQPQHF. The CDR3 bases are TGTGCCAGCAGCCCGGCAGGGGGCAACCAGCCCCAGCATTTT.

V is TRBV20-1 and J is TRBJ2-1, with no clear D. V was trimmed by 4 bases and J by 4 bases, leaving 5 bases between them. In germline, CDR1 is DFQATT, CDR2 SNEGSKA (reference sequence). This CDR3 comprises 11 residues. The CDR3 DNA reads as TGCAGTGCTATGAGGTACAATGAGCAGTTCTTC. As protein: CSAMRYNEQFF.

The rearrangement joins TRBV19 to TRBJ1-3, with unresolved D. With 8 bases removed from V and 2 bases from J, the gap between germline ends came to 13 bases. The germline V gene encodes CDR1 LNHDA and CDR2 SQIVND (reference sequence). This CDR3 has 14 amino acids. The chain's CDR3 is CASRGVAAGNTIYF. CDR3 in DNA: TGTGCCAGTCGCGGGGTCGCAGCTGGAAACACCATATATTTT.

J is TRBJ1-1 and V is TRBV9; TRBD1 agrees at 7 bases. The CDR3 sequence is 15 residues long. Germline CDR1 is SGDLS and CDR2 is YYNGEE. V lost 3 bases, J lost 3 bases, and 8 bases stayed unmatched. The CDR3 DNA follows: TGTGCCAGCAGCGGAGAACGGGACAGCTACACTGAAGCTTTCTTT. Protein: CASSGERDSYTEAFF.

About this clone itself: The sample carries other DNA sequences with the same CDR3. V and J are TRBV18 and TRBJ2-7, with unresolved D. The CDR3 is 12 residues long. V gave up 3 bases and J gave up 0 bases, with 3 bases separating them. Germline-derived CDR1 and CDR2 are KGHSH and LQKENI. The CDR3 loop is CASSPSSYEQYF. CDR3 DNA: TGTGCCAGCTCACCGAGCTCCTACGAGCAGTACTTC.

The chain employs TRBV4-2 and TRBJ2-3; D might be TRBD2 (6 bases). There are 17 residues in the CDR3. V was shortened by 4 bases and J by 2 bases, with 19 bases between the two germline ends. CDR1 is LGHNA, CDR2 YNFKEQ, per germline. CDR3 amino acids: CASSRTSPGGPTDTQYF. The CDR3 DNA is TGTGCCAGCAGCCGAACCAGCCCCGGGGGTCCCACAGATACGCAGTATTTT.